Detailed here is one TCR beta chain. The antigen is undetermined. Data came from immunoSEQ multiplex PCR; TCRdb stores just in-frame clones and leaves some out. This sample has approximately 620,000 clones, with almost 97% found just once. V lost 8 bases, J lost 1 base, and 11 bases lay in between. CDR3 size: 14 residues. The germline gives CDR1 MGHDK, CDR2 SYGVNS. This record comes from a study of shared clonotypes between healthy human individuals. Whole-study findings and limits: Among several donors, roughly 5% of naive CD4 clonotypes were found in common. Large depth notwithstanding, sorted-subset sequencing proved incomplete by rarefaction.

The TCR comes from a woman aged 25 to 45 in good health. This chain joins TRBV25-1 and TRBJ2-2; D may be TRBD2 (6 bases). The source material was naive CD4+ T cells sorted from blood. Subset meaning: CD45RA+ positively selected. The CDR3 nucleotides are TGTGCCAGCTCGGACTACCAGAACACCGGGGAGCTGTTTTTT. Translating it yields CASSDYQNTGELFF. Full variable domain (outside the CDR3, taken from reference TRBV25-1 and TRBJ2-2): EADIYQTPRYLVIGTGKKITLECSQTMGHDKMYWYQQDPGMELHLIHYSYGVNSTEKGDLSSESTVSRIRTEHFPLTLESARPSHTSQYLCASSDYQNTGELFFGEGSRLTVL.